This T cell receptor beta chain was profiled in a study of blood T cells in healthy people across ages. V lost 3 bases, J lost 2 bases, and 14 bases lay in between. Germline assignment: CDR1 DFQATT and CDR2 SNEGSKA (reference sequence). CDR3 length equals 15 residues. For the second PCR, which ran for about 6 to 11 cycles, a sample-barcoded 5' primer and a J-beta primer mix were used. A single record per CDR3 protein comes from TCRdb applying MiXCR to the 5' RACE reads. The data contain about 730,000 distinct CDR3 sequences, around 40% of them singletons. J is TRBJ2-1 and V is TRBV20-1; possibly TRBD2 for D (7 bases). The TCR was taken from a woman aged 55-75 years in good health. Sequencing was carried out using blood. The CDR3 DNA sequence: TGCAGTGCTAGTAACCGAGGGGGGGCCTACAATGAGCAGTTCTTC. The encoded protein is CSASNRGGAYNEQFF.